Each of the 23 T cell receptor beta chains below was sequenced from the same sample in a study of T cell repertoires in cytomegalovirus infection (dated by TCRdb to the late 2010s). Antigens of these TCRs are unknown. Sequenced on an Illumina HiSeq 1500. The public reads were run again by TCRdb, first through fastp at Q25 and then through MiXCR, and only productive beta chains were kept. Rows with one shared CDR3 protein collapse into an entry with the most common genes and DNA. The sample table holds about 100,000 distinct CDR3 sequences, of which less than 30% were seen once. The biggest ten clones account for approximately 71% of the sample. This sample's treatment or condition label indicates: in vitro stimulation with specific CMV peptide epitopes to enrich CMV-specific T cells. The specimen comprised CD8+ T cells from cultured PBMCs, sampled from culture after CMV antigen stimulation. The source is a human donor in good health (CMV status not recorded). Some clones in this sample may be carry-over from other donors' samples.

CDR3 in DNA: TGTGCCAGCAGTTTGGGAGGGGATGAGCAGTTCTTC. Translation gives CASSLGGDEQFF. The chain is built from TRBV12-3 or TRBV12-4 and TRBJ2-1; 7 nucleotides match TRBD2. V shed 3 bases, J shed 8 bases, and the junction held 1 base outside the gene matches. The length of the CDR3 is 12 residues.

The sample holds a few counts of this clonotype. This chain joins TRBV4-1 and TRBJ2-5; D remains unclear. This CDR3 has 14 amino acids. Germline V gene sequence: CDR1 MGHRA, CDR2 YSYEKL. Trimming cost V 1 base and J 5 bases, with 11 bases left between them. The CDR3 bases are TGCGCCAGCAGCCAAGGTGGGGATATCGAGACCCAGTACTTC. Its protein is CASSQGGDIETQYF.

This sequence joins TRBV4-1 and TRBJ1-1; D gene ambiguous. V was clipped by 0 bases and J by 2 bases, with 4 bases between them. Per germline, CDR1 MGHRA and CDR2 YSYEKL. This CDR3 spans 13 amino acids. CDR3 amino acids: CASSQDRNTEAFF. The DNA of the CDR3 is TGCGCCAGCAGCCAAGACAGAAACACTGAAGCTTTCTTT.

The V call is TRBV7-9, the J call TRBJ2-7, with D hard to call. The CDR3 extends over 12 amino acids. Germline CDR1 and CDR2: SEHNR and FQNEAQ (reference sequence). Trimming shortened V by 0 bases and J by 6 bases, and 6 bases separated the two germline ends. CDR3 region: CASSLAGSEQYF. The CDR3 DNA reads TGTGCCAGCAGCTTAGCGGGATCCGAGCAGTACTTC.

This clonotype was observed a handful of times. The genes are TRBV4-1 and TRBJ2-1, with TRBD1 matching over 7 bases. The CDR3 spans 16 residues. Trimming at V came to 0 bases and at J to 3 bases, leaving 5 bases not matched to a gene. Per germline, CDR1 MGHRA and CDR2 YSYEKL. The CDR3 here is CASSQDKGALYNEQFF. Written as DNA, the CDR3 is TGCGCCAGCAGCCAAGATAAGGGGGCCCTCTACAATGAGCAGTTCTTC.

This sequence joins TRBV20-1 and TRBJ1-1, with no clear D. V lost 0 bases to trimming and J lost 10 bases, with 12 bases between them. CDR3 length equals 12 residues. Looked up from germline, CDR1 is DFQATT and CDR2 is SNEGSKA (reference sequence). The CDR3 DNA sequence: TGCAGTGCTAGAGATCTAAAAGGGCGAGCTTTCTTT. This translates into CSARDLKGRAFF.

This chain links TRBV7-8 with TRBJ2-7, with 9 bases lining up with TRBD1. CDR3 length equals 14 residues. With 5 bases clipped from V and 5 bases from J, the junction kept 7 bases outside the gene matches. Looked up from germline, CDR1 is SGHVS and CDR2 is FQNEAQ. The CDR3 protein is CASSLRDRVNEQYF. CDR3 nucleotides: TGTGCCAGCAGCCTCCGGGACAGGGTCAACGAGCAGTACTTC.

This sequence joins TRBV4-1 and TRBJ2-7; TRBD2 is a possible D gene (5 bases). With 0 bases removed from V and 6 bases from J, the gap between germline ends came to 18 bases. Germline V CDR1 and CDR2: MGHRA, YSYEKL. The CDR3 sequence is 16 residues long. CDR3 nucleotide sequence: TGCGCCAGCAGCCAAGAGGTGCTGGACTTATACTGCGAGCAGTACTTC. It encodes CASSQEVLDLYCEQYF.

V is TRBV10-3 and J is TRBJ2-3; D is undetermined. Germline-derived CDR1 and CDR2 are ENHRY and SYGVKD. Trimming removed 3 bases at V and 5 bases at J, with 9 bases between. This CDR3 is built from 13 residues. The CDR3 DNA follows: TGTGCCATCAGTGAAATCAGTCGAGATACGCAGTATTTT. It yields the protein CAISEISRDTQYF.

V gene TRBV4-1 combines with J gene TRBJ1-1, with 8 bases fitting TRBD1. V lost 0 bases, J lost 4 bases, and 4 bases stayed unmatched. The germline V gene encodes CDR1 MGHRA and CDR2 YSYEKL. CDR3 length: 15 amino acids. In DNA form, the CDR3 reads TGCGCCAGCAGCCAAGATCAGGGGGCGGGCACTGAAGCTTTCTTT. It encodes CASSQDQGAGTEAFF.

This clonotype was detected only a few times. The V and J genes are TRBV7-6 and TRBJ2-1; 8 nucleotides line up with TRBD2. The J segment lost 0 bases and the V segment lost 5 bases, leaving 15 bases of the junction unmatched. CDR1 is SGHVS, CDR2 FNYEAQ, per germline. The CDR3 runs to 19 residues. As DNA, the CDR3 is TGTGCCAGCAGCGCCCCCCTTCGACTAGCGACTAGCTCCTACAATGAGCAGTTCTTC. This translates into CASSAPLRLATSSYNEQFF.

This clonotype came up many times. The chain combines TRBV7-9 with TRBJ1-1, with a tentative D call TRBD1 (6 bases). The germline gives CDR1 SEHNR, CDR2 FQNEAQ (reference sequence). Trimming removed 2 bases at V and 0 bases at J, with 25 bases between. This CDR3 is built from 20 residues. CDR3 protein: CASSLLGGGDTRNMNTEAFF. The CDR3, as DNA: TGTGCCAGCAGCTTATTGGGGGGTGGGGACACTCGGAACATGAACACTGAAGCTTTCTTT.

This clonotype appeared a few times. The genes are TRBV5-6 and TRBJ2-5; 10 bases match TRBD1. Germline V gives CDR1 SGHDT, CDR2 YYEEEE. With 4 bases clipped from V and 3 bases from J, the junction kept 3 bases outside the gene matches. The CDR3 runs to 14 residues. The CDR3 loop is CASSHGQGEETQYF. In DNA form, the CDR3 reads TGTGCCAGCAGCCATGGACAGGGGGAAGAGACCCAGTACTTC.

This chain links TRBV12-3 or TRBV12-4 with TRBJ1-6, with D possibly matching TRBD1 (6 bases). The CDR3 runs 14 residues. Trimming cost V 3 bases and J 6 bases, with 9 bases left between them. The CDR3 protein is CASSFSGVNSPLHF. Here the CDR3 DNA reads TGTGCCAGCAGTTTCTCAGGGGTTAATTCACCCCTCCACTTT.

This clonotype occurred a few times. This chain connects TRBV6-5 to TRBJ2-1, with 8 bases aligning to TRBD1. The CDR3 contains 16 residues. CDR1 is MNHEY, CDR2 SVGAGI, per germline. V trimming: 2 bases; J trimming: 4 bases; junction bases outside the gene matches: 7. The CDR3 reads CASSYGQGAAYNEQFF. CDR3 DNA: TGTGCCAGCAGTTACGGGCAGGGGGCCGCATACAATGAGCAGTTCTTC.

Only a few counts were recorded for this clonotype. The rearrangement joins TRBV6-1 to TRBJ1-1; the D gene is possibly TRBD1 (6 bases). This CDR3 region has 15 residues. Per the germline V gene, CDR1 is MNHNS and CDR2 is SASEGT. Trimming removed 6 bases at V and 3 bases at J, with 17 bases between. CDR3 sequence reads: CASSPGVGSDTEAFF. The CDR3 DNA sequence: TGTGCCAGCAGCCCAGGGGTAGGATCGGACACTGAAGCTTTCTTT.

The chain employs TRBV2 and TRBJ1-2; D not resolved. The CDR3 contains 13 residues. Trimming stripped 10 bases from V and 4 bases from J, with 16 bases between. In germline, CDR1 is SNHLY, CDR2 FYNNEI. The CDR3 region is CATLRFRAYGYTF. The CDR3, as DNA: TGTGCCACCCTGCGTTTTAGGGCCTATGGCTACACCTTC.

The chain uses TRBV20-1 and TRBJ1-2, with D perhaps matching TRBD1 (5 bases). The CDR3 is 12 amino acids. Trimming stripped 6 bases from V and 7 bases from J, with 15 bases between. From germline, CDR1 is DFQATT and CDR2 SNEGSKA (reference sequence). The CDR3 DNA is TGCAGTGCCAACTTTGGGGGATCTGGCTACACCTTC. This gives the protein CSANFGGSGYTF.

This clonotype occurred a few times. The chain couples TRBV29-1 to TRBJ2-5; D not certain. Trimming removed 6 bases at V and 7 bases at J, with 9 bases between. CDR1 is SQVTM, CDR2 ANQGSEA, per germline. The CDR3 is made up of 10 amino acids. The CDR3 loop is CSVDIGTQYF. The CDR3 region has the DNA TGCAGCGTCGATATTGGGACCCAGTACTTC.

Only a few counts were recorded for this clonotype. The rearrangement joins TRBV7-9 to TRBJ2-1, with 9 bases aligning to TRBD1. J lost 5 bases, V lost 8 bases, and 7 bases had no gene match. The CDR3 consists of 14 residues. In germline, CDR1 is SEHNR, CDR2 FQNEAQ (reference sequence). CDR3 in amino acids: CASGVGTGNNEQFF. CDR3 nucleotide sequence: TGTGCCAGCGGGGTCGGGACAGGGAACAATGAGCAGTTCTTC.

This clonotype was found a few times. This chain joins TRBV27 and TRBJ1-2; 11 bases align to TRBD1. The CDR3 totals 17 residues. Trimming at V came to 0 bases and at J to 6 bases, leaving 9 bases not matched to a gene. Germline CDR1 and CDR2: MNHEY and SMNVEV (reference sequence). The CDR3 nucleotides read TGTGCCAGCAGTTTATCGCGGCGGACAGGGGGCGGGGATGGCTACACCTTC. It yields the protein CASSLSRRTGGGDGYTF.

The genes are TRBV10-3 and TRBJ2-3; D gene ambiguous. The CDR3 is 14 amino acids. Germline V gene data show CDR1 as ENHRY and CDR2 as SYGVKD. V lost 8 bases, J lost 0 bases, and 12 bases lay in between. The CDR3 bases are TGTGCCATCGTCACCAACCCTAGCACAGATACGCAGTATTTT. Its protein is CAIVTNPSTDTQYF.

This clonotype was picked up a small number of times. The chain carries TRBV7-2 and TRBJ2-5; TRBD2 agrees at 9 bases. The CDR3 extends over 15 amino acids. With 2 bases clipped from V and 5 bases from J, the junction kept 6 bases outside the gene matches. The germline V gene encodes CDR1 SGHTA and CDR2 FQGNSA. The CDR3 here is CASSLLAGMVETQYF. The CDR3 nucleotides are TGTGCCAGCAGCTTACTAGCGGGGATGGTGGAGACCCAGTACTTC.